The clone carrying this TCR beta chain occurred many times. This sample was included in a study of T-cell memory formation after mild COVID-19. Germline loops: CDR1 SGHNT, CDR2 YYREEE (reference sequence). The CDR3 contains 14 residues. Trimming removed 2 bases from V and 1 base from J; junction bases left unmatched: 0. TCRdb reanalysed the 5' RACE reads using MiXCR and keeps one entry per CDR3 protein. The profile shows about 260,000 distinct CDR3 sequences, about a sixth of them singletons. The sample was PBMCs or a T cell subset sorted from them (not recorded which). This clonotype was obtained from a man between 18 and 35 years old who had mild COVID-19 (a few samples of this study predate the infection). Cell type and time point are not known. The V and J genes are TRBV5-4 and TRBJ2-5, with 9 bases identical to TRBD1. The CDR3 is CASSLQGAQETQYF. The CDR3, as DNA: TGTGCCAGCAGCTTACAGGGGGCCCAAGAGACCCAGTACTTC. Full variable domain (rest looked up from reference TRBV5-4 and TRBJ2-5): ETGVTQSPTHLIKTRGQQVTLRCSSQSGHNTVSWYQQALGQGPQFIFQYYREEENGRGNFPPRFSGLQFPNYSSELNVNALELDDSALYLCASSLQGAQETQYFGPGTRLLVL.